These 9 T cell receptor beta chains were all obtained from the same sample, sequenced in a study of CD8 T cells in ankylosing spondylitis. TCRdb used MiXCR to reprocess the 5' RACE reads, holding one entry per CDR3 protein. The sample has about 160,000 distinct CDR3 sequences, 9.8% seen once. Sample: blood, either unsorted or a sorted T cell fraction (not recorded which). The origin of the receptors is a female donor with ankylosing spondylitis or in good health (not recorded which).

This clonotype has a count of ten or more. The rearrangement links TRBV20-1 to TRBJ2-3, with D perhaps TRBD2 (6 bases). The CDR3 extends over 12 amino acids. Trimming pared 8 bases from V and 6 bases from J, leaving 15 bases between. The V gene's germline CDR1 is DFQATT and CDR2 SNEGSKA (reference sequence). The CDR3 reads CSPKEGADTQYF. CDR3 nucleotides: TGCAGTCCCAAGGAGGGCGCGGATACGCAGTATTTT.

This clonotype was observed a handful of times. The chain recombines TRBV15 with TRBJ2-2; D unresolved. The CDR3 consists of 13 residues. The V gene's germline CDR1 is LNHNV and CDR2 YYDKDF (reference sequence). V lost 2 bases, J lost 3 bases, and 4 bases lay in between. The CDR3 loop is CATSRSYTGELFF. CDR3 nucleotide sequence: TGTGCCACCAGCAGAAGTTACACCGGGGAGCTGTTTTTT.

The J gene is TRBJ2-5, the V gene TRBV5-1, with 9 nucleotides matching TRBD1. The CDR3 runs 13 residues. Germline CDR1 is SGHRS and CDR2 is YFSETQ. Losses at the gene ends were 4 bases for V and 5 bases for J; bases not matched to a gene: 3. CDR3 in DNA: TGCGCCAGCAGCCCAGGACAGGGGGAGACCCAGTACTTC. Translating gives CASSPGQGETQYF.

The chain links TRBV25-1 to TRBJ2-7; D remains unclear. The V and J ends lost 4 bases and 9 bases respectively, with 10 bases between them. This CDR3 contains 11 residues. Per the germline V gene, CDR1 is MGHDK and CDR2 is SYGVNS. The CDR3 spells CASSVGLAQYF. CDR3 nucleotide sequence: TGTGCCAGCAGTGTGGGCCTCGCGCAGTACTTC.

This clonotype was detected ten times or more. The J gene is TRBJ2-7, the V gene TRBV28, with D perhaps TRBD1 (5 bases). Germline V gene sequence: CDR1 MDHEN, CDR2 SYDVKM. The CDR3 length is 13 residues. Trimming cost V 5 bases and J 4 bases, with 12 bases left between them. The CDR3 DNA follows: TGTGCCAGCAGTCTTCGAGACAGTTACGAGCAGTACTTC. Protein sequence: CASSLRDSYEQYF.

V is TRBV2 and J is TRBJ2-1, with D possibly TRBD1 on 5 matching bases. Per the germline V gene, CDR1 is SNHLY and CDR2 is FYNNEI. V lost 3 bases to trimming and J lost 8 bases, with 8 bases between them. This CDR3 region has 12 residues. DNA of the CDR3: TGTGCCAGCAGTGACAGGGCAGATGAGCAGTTCTTC. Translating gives CASSDRADEQFF.

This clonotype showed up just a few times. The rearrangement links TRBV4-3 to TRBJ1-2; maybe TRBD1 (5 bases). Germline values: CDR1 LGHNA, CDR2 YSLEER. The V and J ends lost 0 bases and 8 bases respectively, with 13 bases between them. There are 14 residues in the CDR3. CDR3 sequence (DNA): TGCGCCAGCAGCCAAGAGCGGGGCGTCGACGGCTACACCTTC. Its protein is CASSQERGVDGYTF.

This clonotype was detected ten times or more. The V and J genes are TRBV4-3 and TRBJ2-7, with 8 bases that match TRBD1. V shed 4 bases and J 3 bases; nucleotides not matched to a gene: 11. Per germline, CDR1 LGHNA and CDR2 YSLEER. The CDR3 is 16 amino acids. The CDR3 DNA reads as TGCGCCAGCAGCCCGGACAGGGTGATTGGAGGCTACGAGCAGTACTTC. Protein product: CASSPDRVIGGYEQYF.

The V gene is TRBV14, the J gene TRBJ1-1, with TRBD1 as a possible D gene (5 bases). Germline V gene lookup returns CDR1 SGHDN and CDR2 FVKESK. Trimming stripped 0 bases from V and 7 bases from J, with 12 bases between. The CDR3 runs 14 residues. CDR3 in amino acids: CASSQDRWDGEAFF. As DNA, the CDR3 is TGTGCCAGCAGCCAAGACCGCTGGGACGGTGAAGCTTTCTTT.